The clone carrying this TCR beta chain came up a few times. V lost 4 bases, J lost 4 bases, and 10 bases stayed unmatched. The CDR3 is 16 residues long. Germline V gene sequence: CDR1 SGHRS, CDR2 YFSETQ. Time point reported: pre-sensitization, week 0. As for treatment: therapeutic diphenylcyclopropenone sensitization with weekly scalp DPC. Unfractionated whole blood served as the source for total RNA extraction. Within the library, unique molecular identifiers were attached to each individual cDNA molecule. In TCRdb, the RACE reads were re-called with MiXCR into one record per CDR3 protein. The table shows approximately 370,000 distinct CDR3 sequences, with around 5.5% occurring only once. The sample is drawn from a study of human T cells and chemical hapten exposure. Study as a whole: Mostly female, the patients presented with alopecia areata, totalis or universalis.

V usage is TRBV5-1 and J usage is TRBJ2-3; 9 nucleotides align to TRBD2. This clonotype originated in a woman aged 18-29 years with alopecia areata. Some clones in this sample may be carry-over from other donors' samples. The input for sequencing was whole blood, taken in connection with sensitization to the hapten diphenylcyclopropenone (DPC). CDR3 in amino acids: CASSPGTSRTSDTQYF. The CDR3 DNA follows: TGCGCCAGCAGCCCCGGGACTAGCAGAACTTCAGATACGCAGTATTTT. Full variable domain (remainder filled in from reference TRBV5-1 and TRBJ2-3): KAGVTQTPRYLIKTRGQQVTLSCSPISGHRSVSWYQQTPGQGLQFLFEYFSETQRNKGNFPGRFSGRQFSNSRSEMNVSTLELGDSALYLCASSPGTSRTSDTQYFGPGTRLTVL.